This TCR beta chain was profiled in a study of control samples from healthy donors and cancer patients. Assay: immunoSEQ multiplex PCR; the TCRdb copy retains only in-frame clones and omits some. The table includes around 28,000 clones, around 90% detected once. J was trimmed by 3 bases and V by 3 bases; bases with no gene match: 5. The CDR3 length is 15 residues. Germline V lookup: CDR1 SGHTA, CDR2 FQGNSA. This rearrangement joins TRBV7-2 to TRBJ2-7, with 10 bases fitting TRBD1. Sequencing was carried out using PBMCs. This clonotype originated in a man aged 45-65 years with lung cancer. The CDR3 loop reads CASSLQGQGFYEQYF. The CDR3 DNA reads TGTGCCAGCAGCTTGCAGGGACAGGGGTTCTACGAGCAGTACTTC.